Sequencing of this T cell receptor (beta chain) was carried out in a study of blood T cell repertoires in COVID-19. Only in-frame clones appear in the TCRdb table, and some are missing; sequencing was by immunoSEQ multiplex PCR. The sample has around 180,000 clones, roughly 84% seen once. CDR3 length: 15 amino acids. Germline V gene data show CDR1 as SGHVS and CDR2 as FNYEAQ. Between the trimmed V and J ends, which lost 0 bases and 1 base, there was a span of 6 bases. Sequencing input: peripheral blood. This receptor was obtained from a person aged 65-85 years with COVID-19, enrolled during active disease. V gene TRBV7-6 combines with J gene TRBJ2-2; no firm D call. In nucleotides, the CDR3 is TGTGCCAGCAGCTTAGCCGGTCAGAACACCGGGGAGCTGTTTTTT. As protein: CASSLAGQNTGELFF.